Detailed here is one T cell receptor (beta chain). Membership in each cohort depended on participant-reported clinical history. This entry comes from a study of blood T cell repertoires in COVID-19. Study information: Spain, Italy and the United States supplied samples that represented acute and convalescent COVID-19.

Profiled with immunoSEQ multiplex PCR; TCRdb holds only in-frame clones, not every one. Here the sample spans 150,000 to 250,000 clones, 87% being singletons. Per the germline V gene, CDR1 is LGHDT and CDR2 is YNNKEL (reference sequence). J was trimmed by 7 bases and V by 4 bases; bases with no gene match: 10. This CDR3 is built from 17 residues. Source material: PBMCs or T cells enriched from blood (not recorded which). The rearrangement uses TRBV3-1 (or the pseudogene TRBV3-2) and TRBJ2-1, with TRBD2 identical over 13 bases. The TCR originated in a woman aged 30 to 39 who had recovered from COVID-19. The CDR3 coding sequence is TGTGCCAGCAGCCGCCCGAGGGGGACTAGCGGGAAGAATGAGCAGTTCTTC. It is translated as CASSRPRGTSGKNEQFF.